This passage covers 24 T cell receptor beta chains from one sample sequenced in a study of long-term antiretroviral therapy in people with HIV. Researchers report immunoSEQ v3.0 was run at survey level. Sequenced by immunoSEQ multiplex PCR; TCRdb stores in-frame clones only, minus some. Here the sample spans just over 35,000 clones, roughly 88% being singletons. Sequencing was performed on unsorted PBMCs, taken 2.2 years after starting antiretroviral therapy. The receptor source for this set is a man younger than 35 with HIV.

The chain employs TRBV4-2 and TRBJ1-1; D not certain. This CDR3 region has 16 residues. Trimming left V 0 bases short and J 0 bases short, with 11 bases between. Per germline, CDR1 LGHNA and CDR2 YNFKEQ. CDR3: CASSQDVGSLNTEAFF. As DNA, the CDR3 is TGTGCCAGCAGCCAAGATGTGGGATCGTTGAACACTGAAGCTTTCTTT.

V gene TRBV7-2 combines with J gene TRBJ1-5; D ambiguous. The CDR3 is 15 amino acids. CDR1 and CDR2 (germline): SGHTA, FQGNSA. Trimming took off 5 bases at V and 5 bases at J, with 16 bases between the two ends. CDR3 nucleotide sequence: TGTGCCAGCAGCGCCATAGGCAGGTGGGATCAGCCCCAGCATTTT. This codes for CASSAIGRWDQPQHF.

The V gene is TRBV5-6, the J gene TRBJ1-2; TRBD1 might be the D (5 bases). Germline lookup yields CDR1 SGHDT and CDR2 YYEEEE. This CDR3 has 14 residues. The ends were cut back, 4 bases at V and 2 bases at J, with 12 bases in the middle. CDR3: CASSAAGKNYGYTF. Written as DNA, the CDR3 is TGTGCCAGCAGCGCCGCAGGGAAGAACTATGGCTACACCTTC.

In nucleotides, the CDR3 is TGTGCCTGGAGTGCAAGAGGTTCCTATAATTCACCCCTCCACTTT. Encoded protein: CAWSARGSYNSPLHF. J is TRBJ1-6 and V is TRBV30; D ambiguous. The V and J ends lost 1 base and 1 base respectively, with 8 bases between them. Germline V lookup: CDR1 GTSNPN, CDR2 SVGIG (reference sequence). CDR3 length equals 15 residues.

The chain is built from TRBV7-2 and TRBJ2-3, with 13 bases that match TRBD2. Germline V gene lookup returns CDR1 SGHTA and CDR2 FQGNSA. Unmatched junction bases numbered 4, after V lost 5 bases and J lost 5 bases. The CDR3 consists of 15 residues. The CDR3 region is CASSLTSGRGDTQYF. DNA for the CDR3: TGTGCCAGCAGCCTCACTAGCGGGAGGGGAGATACGCAGTATTTT.

The rearrangement uses TRBV5-4 and TRBJ2-7, with D perhaps assigned TRBD1 or TRBD2 (5 bases each). The CDR3 is 13 amino acids. Deletions cut 2 bases from V and 4 bases from J, with 10 bases between. Germline lookup yields CDR1 SGHNT and CDR2 YYREEE (reference sequence). The CDR3 reads CASSFGTDYEQYF. The CDR3 DNA follows: TGTGCCAGCAGCTTCGGGACGGATTACGAGCAGTACTTC.

The chain couples TRBV7-8 to TRBJ2-3; 11 positions match TRBD2. Losses at the gene ends were 5 bases for V and 4 bases for J; bases not matched to a gene: 14. This CDR3 region has 18 residues. CDR1 SGHVS and CDR2 FQNEAQ come from the germline V gene. CDR3 in DNA: TGTGCCAGCAGCCCCCTGGAACTAGCGGGAGTCCCACCAGATACGCAGTATTTT. Its protein product is CASSPLELAGVPPDTQYF. Drawing the rest from reference TRBV7-8 and TRBJ2-3, the complete variable domain is GAGVSQSPRYKVAKRGQDVALRCDPISGHVSLFWYQQALGQGPEFLTYFQNEAQLDKSGLPSDRFFAERPEGSVSTLKIQRTQQEDSAVYLCASSPLELAGVPPDTQYFGPGTRLTVL.

The genes are TRBV9 and TRBJ1-1; D remains unclear. Per germline, CDR1 SGDLS and CDR2 YYNGEE. This CDR3 has 13 residues. Trimming stripped 1 base from V and 6 bases from J, with 10 bases between. The CDR3: CASSVRGQAEAFF. The DNA of the CDR3 is TGTGCCAGCAGCGTACGCGGGCAAGCTGAAGCTTTCTTT.

This sequence joins TRBV27 and TRBJ2-7, with 8 nucleotides matching TRBD2. The germline V gene encodes CDR1 MNHEY and CDR2 SMNVEV (reference sequence). The CDR3 spans 14 residues. V lost 2 bases to trimming and J lost 3 bases; unmatched junction nucleotides: 3. DNA of the CDR3: TGTGCCAGCAGTTTAGCGGGGGGCCGCTACGAGCAGTACTTC. It specifies CASSLAGGRYEQYF.

The chain recombines TRBV11-2 with TRBJ2-1; no clear D gene. The CDR3 runs 13 residues. Trimming left V 1 base short and J 4 bases short, with 5 bases between. Germline assignment: CDR1 SGHAT and CDR2 FQNNGV. CDR3 loop: CASSLGRYNEQFF. In nucleotides, the CDR3 is TGTGCCAGCAGCTTAGGACGGTACAATGAGCAGTTCTTC.

In DNA form, the CDR3 reads TGTGCCACCAGCGGGTTAACAGGGCTAACGGAGACCCAGTACTTC. Translating it yields CATSGLTGLTETQYF. This chain joins TRBV15 and TRBJ2-5; D might be TRBD1 (6 bases). This CDR3 is built from 15 residues. Trimming pared 5 bases from V and 5 bases from J, leaving 18 bases between. From germline, CDR1 is LNHNV and CDR2 YYDKDF (reference sequence).

This chain links TRBV13 with TRBJ2-7; D possibly corresponds to TRBD1 (5 bases). Trimming took off 3 bases at V and 3 bases at J, with 12 bases between the two ends. The length of the CDR3 is 14 residues. Per germline, CDR1 PRHDT and CDR2 FYEKMQ (reference sequence). The CDR3 region is CASSFRGQNYEQYF. The CDR3 DNA is TGTGCCAGCAGCTTTCGTGGACAAAACTACGAGCAGTACTTC.

This chain links TRBV6-5 with TRBJ1-2; no clear D. The V and J ends lost 2 bases and 1 base respectively, with 8 bases between them. This CDR3 comprises 14 residues. CDR1 MNHEY and CDR2 SVGAGI come from the germline V gene. Here the CDR3 reads CASSYLRSNYGYTF. In DNA, the CDR3 is TGTGCCAGCAGTTACCTCCGGAGTAACTATGGCTACACCTTC.

As concerns this clone: This sample also contains other DNA sequences that code for the same CDR3. The chain is built from TRBV28 and TRBJ1-2; D not certain. The CDR3 covers 11 residues. The V end lost 7 bases, the J end lost 0 bases, and 3 bases lay between the germline ends. Germline assignment: CDR1 MDHEN and CDR2 SYDVKM. This CDR3 reads CASKTNYGYTF. The CDR3 coding sequence is TGTGCCAGCAAGACTAACTATGGCTACACCTTC.

The chain joins TRBV15 to TRBJ2-7; TRBD1 agrees at 10 bases. The V segment lost 11 bases and the J segment 2 bases; nucleotides outside the gene matches: 39. The CDR3 length is 24 residues. Germline CDR1 reads LNHNV; CDR2 reads YYDKDF (reference sequence). The CDR3 loop is CAPHGRGPETYQSVKDRGTYEQYF. CDR3 nucleotide sequence: TGTGCCCCCCACGGGCGAGGCCCCGAAACTTATCAATCTGTCAAGGACAGGGGGACCTACGAGCAGTACTTC.

The chain has TRBV7-8 and TRBJ2-1; D gene unclear. V was pared by 3 bases and J by 3 bases, with 0 bases between. The CDR3 length is 11 residues. Looked up from germline, CDR1 is SGHVS and CDR2 is FQNEAQ. CDR3 sequence (DNA): TGTGCCAGCAGCTTCTACAATGAGCAGTTCTTC. It yields the protein CASSFYNEQFF.

In DNA form, the CDR3 reads TGTGCCAGTAGTAGGACAGGGAGGGTTGAAGAGACCCAGTACTTC. Translation: CASSRTGRVEETQYF. This chain connects TRBV19 to TRBJ2-5, with a weak D call TRBD1 (8 bases). Trimming shortened V by 4 bases and J by 3 bases, and 15 bases separated the two germline ends. The CDR3 extends over 15 amino acids. Germline CDR1 is LNHDA and CDR2 is SQIVND (reference sequence).

The table lists this clone with a few counts. The chain has TRBV4-2 and TRBJ1-4, with TRBD1 matching over 10 bases. The CDR3 sequence is 15 residues long. V lost 2 bases and J lost 8; bases outside the gene matches: 5. Germline assignment: CDR1 LGHNA and CDR2 YNFKEQ. The CDR3 here is CASSQSTGGGEKLFF. CDR3 in DNA: TGTGCCAGCAGCCAATCGACAGGGGGCGGAGAAAAACTGTTTTTT.

In its sample, this clone was seen once. The chain is built from TRBV28 and TRBJ1-5; no definite D call. The germline V gene has CDR1 MDHEN and CDR2 SYDVKM. V was cut by 4 bases and J by 5 bases, with 12 bases left in between. CDR3 size: 14 residues. CDR3 residues: CASSSRPGYQPQHF. The CDR3 nucleotides read TGTGCCAGCAGTTCACGCCCCGGATATCAGCCCCAGCATTTT. Full variable domain (remainder filled in from reference TRBV28 and TRBJ1-5): DVKVTQSSRYLVKRTGEKVFLECVQDMDHENMFWYRQDPGLGLRLIYFSYDVKMKEKGDIPEGYSVSREKKERFSLILESASTNQTSMYLCASSSRPGYQPQHFGDGTRLSIL.

The CDR3 protein is CAISESMQGAKVNYGYTF. The CDR3 DNA reads TGTGCCATCAGTGAGTCGATGCAGGGGGCGAAGGTAAACTATGGCTACACCTTC. The chain recombines TRBV10-3 with TRBJ1-2; 8 bases align to TRBD1. In germline, CDR1 is ENHRY, CDR2 SYGVKD. This CDR3 region has 18 residues. Trimming took 0 bases from V and 2 from J; bases not matched to a gene: 11.

CDR3: CASSLGGLAGGGDTQYF. The CDR3 DNA sequence: TGTGCCAGCAGCTTAGGTGGACTAGCGGGAGGAGGGGATACGCAGTATTTT. The V call is TRBV13, the J call TRBJ2-3; TRBD2 matches at 14 bases. The CDR3 length is 17 residues. Germline CDR1 reads PRHDT; CDR2 reads FYEKMQ (reference sequence). V trimming: 0 bases; J trimming: 6 bases; junction bases outside the gene matches: 5.

The rearrangement uses TRBV7-3 and TRBJ2-1, with 8 positions matching TRBD1. The CDR3 contains 14 residues. Trimming took 2 bases from V and 3 from J; bases not matched to a gene: 0. Germline values: CDR1 SGHTA, CDR2 FQGTGA. The CDR3 protein is CASSLGTGYNEQFF. The DNA of the CDR3 is TGTGCCAGCAGCTTAGGGACAGGCTACAATGAGCAGTTCTTC.

V gene TRBV9 combines with J gene TRBJ2-2, with D uncertain. Germline assignment: CDR1 SGDLS and CDR2 YYNGEE. The V gene lost 1 base and the J gene lost 0 bases, with 10 bases spanning the gap. The CDR3 covers 16 residues. CDR3 in DNA: TGTGCCAGCAGCGTAAACTCCGGAGCGAACACCGGGGAGCTGTTTTTT. This codes for CASSVNSGANTGELFF.

This clone was observed a handful of times. The chain recombines TRBV2 with TRBJ2-7, with D uncertain. Per the germline V gene, CDR1 is SNHLY and CDR2 is FYNNEI. The V gene lost 8 bases and the J gene lost 3 bases, with 8 bases spanning the gap. The CDR3 loop spans 11 amino acids. The CDR3 loop is CASEAYYEQYF. The CDR3 DNA follows: TGTGCCAGCGAGGCCTACTACGAGCAGTACTTC.